This T cell receptor (beta chain) was captured in a study of shared clonotypes between healthy human individuals. Across the study: A donor's plate count was three for CD4 naive and three for CD4 memory; CD8 naive had two and CD8 memory one.

Per germline, CDR1 SNHLY and CDR2 FYNNEI. The CDR3 spans 13 residues. The ends were cut back, 9 bases at V and 4 bases at J, with 10 bases in the middle. At deep level, the assay was performed. The table came from immunoSEQ multiplex PCR; TCRdb's copy has only in-frame clones and leaves some out. The data show just over 2,000,000 clones, approximately 95% seen once. Findings and limits, study-wide: Rarefaction exposed incomplete sorted-subset sequencing despite large depth. Among non-shared clonotypes, generation probabilities were lower than among those shared by all four donors.

As regards this clone: Its specificity is not known.

The source material was naive CD4+ T cells sorted from blood. Subset specified: CD45RA+ positively selected. The clonotype was recovered from a man between 18 and 29 years old in good health. This chain links TRBV2 with TRBJ1-6; D gene ambiguous. CDR3 bases: TGTGCCAGTAAACAAGAATATAATTCACCCCTCCACTTT. Its protein product is CASKQEYNSPLHF. Using reference TRBV2 and TRBJ1-6 for the parts outside the CDR3, the full variable domain is EPEVTQTPSHQVTQMGQEVILRCVPISNHLYFYWYRQILGQKVEFLVSFYNNEISEKSEIFDDQFSVERPDGSNFTLKIRSTKLEDSAMYFCASKQEYNSPLHFGNGTRLTVT.